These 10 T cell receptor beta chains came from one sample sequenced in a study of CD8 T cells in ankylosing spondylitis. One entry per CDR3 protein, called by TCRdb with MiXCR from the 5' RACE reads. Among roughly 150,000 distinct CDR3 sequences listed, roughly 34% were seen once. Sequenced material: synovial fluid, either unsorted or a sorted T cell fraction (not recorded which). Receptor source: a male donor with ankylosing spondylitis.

The CDR3 nucleotides read TGTGCCAGCAGTGACGGGACAGGGGGCAATGAGCAGTTCTTC. This codes for CASSDGTGGNEQFF. The V gene is TRBV6-4, the J gene TRBJ2-1, with 11 bases that match TRBD1. Trimming removed 2 bases from V and 6 bases from J; junction bases left unmatched: 0. This CDR3 has 14 residues. Germline assignment: CDR1 MRHNA and CDR2 SNTAGT.

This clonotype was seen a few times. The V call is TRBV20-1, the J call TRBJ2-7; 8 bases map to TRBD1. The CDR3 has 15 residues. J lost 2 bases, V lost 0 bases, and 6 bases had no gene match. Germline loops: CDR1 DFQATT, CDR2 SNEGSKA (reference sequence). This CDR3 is CSARDPGQGTYEQYF. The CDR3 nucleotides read TGCAGTGCTAGAGATCCAGGACAGGGAACCTACGAGCAGTACTTC.

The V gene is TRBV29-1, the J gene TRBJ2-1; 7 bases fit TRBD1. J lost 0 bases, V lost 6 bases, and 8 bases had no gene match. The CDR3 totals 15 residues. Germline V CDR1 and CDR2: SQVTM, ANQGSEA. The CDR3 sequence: CSVPGQVSSYNEQFF. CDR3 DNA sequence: TGCAGCGTCCCCGGACAGGTCAGCTCCTACAATGAGCAGTTCTTC.

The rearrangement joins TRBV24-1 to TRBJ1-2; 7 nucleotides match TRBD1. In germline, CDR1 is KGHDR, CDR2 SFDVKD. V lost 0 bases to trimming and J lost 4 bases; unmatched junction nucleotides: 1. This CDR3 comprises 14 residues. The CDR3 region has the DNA TGTGCCACCAGTGATTTGTCAGGGGGCTATGGCTACACCTTC. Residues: CATSDLSGGYGYTF.

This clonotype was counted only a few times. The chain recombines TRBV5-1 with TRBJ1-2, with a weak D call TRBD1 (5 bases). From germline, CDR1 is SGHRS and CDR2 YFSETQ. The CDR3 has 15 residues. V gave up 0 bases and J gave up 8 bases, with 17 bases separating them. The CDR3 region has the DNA TGCGCCAGCAGCTTGGACTCGCCAGGGATTGGAGGCTACACCTTC. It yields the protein CASSLDSPGIGGYTF.

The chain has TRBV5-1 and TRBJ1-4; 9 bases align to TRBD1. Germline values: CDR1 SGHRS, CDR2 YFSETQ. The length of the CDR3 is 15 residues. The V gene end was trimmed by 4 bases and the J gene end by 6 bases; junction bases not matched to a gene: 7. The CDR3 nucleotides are TGCGCCAGCAGCGGAACAGGGGGCGGATATGAAAAACTGTTTTTT. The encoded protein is CASSGTGGGYEKLFF.

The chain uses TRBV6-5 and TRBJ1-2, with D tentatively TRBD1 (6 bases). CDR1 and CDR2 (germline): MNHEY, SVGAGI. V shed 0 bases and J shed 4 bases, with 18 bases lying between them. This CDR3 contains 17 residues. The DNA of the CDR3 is TGTGCCAGCAGTTACTCGAGGGGGGGAAAAGGGACCTATGGCTACACCTTC. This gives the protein CASSYSRGGKGTYGYTF.

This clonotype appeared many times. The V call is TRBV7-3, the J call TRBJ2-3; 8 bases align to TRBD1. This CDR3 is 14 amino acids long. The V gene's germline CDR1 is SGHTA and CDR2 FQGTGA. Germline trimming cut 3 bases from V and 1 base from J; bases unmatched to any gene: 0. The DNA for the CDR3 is TGTGCCAGCAGCTTGACAGGGGGCACAGATACGCAGTATTTT. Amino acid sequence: CASSLTGGTDTQYF.

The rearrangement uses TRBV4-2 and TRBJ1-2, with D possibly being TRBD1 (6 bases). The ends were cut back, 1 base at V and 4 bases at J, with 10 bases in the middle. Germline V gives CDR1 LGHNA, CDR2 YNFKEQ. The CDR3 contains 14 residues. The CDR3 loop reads CASSQGGGVYGYTF. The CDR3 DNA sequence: TGTGCCAGCAGCCAAGGAGGGGGAGTCTATGGCTACACCTTC.

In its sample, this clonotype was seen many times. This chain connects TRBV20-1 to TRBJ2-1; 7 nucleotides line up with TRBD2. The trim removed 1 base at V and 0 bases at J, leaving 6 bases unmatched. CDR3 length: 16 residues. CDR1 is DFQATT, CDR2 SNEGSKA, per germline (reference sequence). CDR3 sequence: CSARGGGPGSYNEQFF. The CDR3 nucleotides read TGCAGTGCTAGAGGGGGAGGGCCGGGCTCCTACAATGAGCAGTTCTTC.